This is a list of T cell receptor beta chains from one sample in a study of cytomegalovirus exposure and HLA in healthy donors. The method was immunoSEQ multiplex PCR; TCRdb's version includes in-frame clones alone and lacks a portion of them. The sample yields some 150,000 clones, around nine tenths seen once. The specimen sequenced was PBMCs. Receptors originate from a woman aged 25 to 39 in good health and CMV-seronegative. Both conserved end residues are part of each CDR3. Clone size is stated in some rows and not others, as once, few, many or a class when expanded.

>TRBV5-4|-|TRBJ1-1
CASSPRNTEAFF
>TRBV5-6|once|TRBJ1-5
CASSFWAAGRGQPQHF
>TRBV7-6|once|TRBJ2-7
CASSTLRGAPYEQYF
>TRBV16|-|TRBJ1-1
CASSQSGGQGLRAEAFF
>TRBV28|-|TRBJ2-5
CASSSPGSQETQYF
>TRBV28|few|TRBJ1-1
CASSLPGGNTEAFF
>TRBV5-4|-|TRBJ2-1
CASSLVQRDYNEQFF
>TRBV21-1|once|TRBJ1-1
CASLTGGLGNTEAFF
>TRBV5-4|-|TRBJ2-1
CASSSGLAGGPPNEQFF
>TRBV5-1|-|TRBJ1-2
CASSLGQGSAYGYTF
>TRBV19|-|TRBJ1-1
CASSIAPGRTEAFF
>TRBV5-6|-|TRBJ2-7
CASSLRFGGGEQYF
>TRBV5-1|-|TRBJ1-1
CASLRGQGLNLAEAFF
>TRBV2|-|TRBJ1-2
CASTSGTGIGYTF
>TRBV5-1|-|TRBJ2-1
CASSLAGTGAWDEQFF
>TRBV27|few|TRBJ2-7
CASSSQGYEQYF
>TRBV9|-|TRBJ2-7
CASSQGGSYEQYF
>TRBV19|-|TRBJ2-6
CATPLTGSGANVLTF
>TRBV10-1|-|TRBJ2-3
CASSDPNTQYF
>TRBV7-2|-|TRBJ1-2
CASSYNRDRARGYTF
>TRBV9|-|TRBJ1-1
CASSVAQGGTEAFF
>TRBV5-1|-|TRBJ1-1
CASSLGTVSTEAFF